The 25 T cell receptor beta chains given below trace back to one sample, sequenced in a study of blood T cell repertoires in COVID-19. Here immunoSEQ multiplex PCR was the method, and the copy in TCRdb shows in-frame clones only, minus some. This sample carries 90,000 or so clones, approximately 88% of them seen once, and the ten largest clones take approximately 10%. Specimen: peripheral blood. The source is an older man with acute or convalescent COVID-19.

The chain carries TRBV6-2 or TRBV6-3 and TRBJ1-1; D is uncertain. Germline loops: CDR1 MNHEY, CDR2 SVGEGT. Trimming left V 0 bases short and J 0 bases short, with 8 bases between. This CDR3 comprises 15 residues. CDR3 nucleotides: TGTGCCAGCAGTTACTCGAGCCCCATGAACACTGAAGCTTTCTTT. This codes for CASSYSSPMNTEAFF.

A single count supports this clone. This chain links TRBV19 with TRBJ2-5; D is unresolved. CDR1 and CDR2 (germline): LNHDA, SQIVND (reference sequence). CDR3 length: 14 residues. The V end was cut by 0 bases, the J end by 4 bases, with 9 bases between. CDR3 in amino acids: CASSIDLTAETQYF. The DNA of the CDR3 is TGTGCCAGTAGTATAGATCTTACAGCAGAGACCCAGTACTTC.

CDR3 sequence: CASSLGYSLGDTQYF. The CDR3 DNA reads TGCGCCAGCAGCTTGGGTTATAGCTTGGGAGATACGCAGTATTTT. J is TRBJ2-3 and V is TRBV5-1; D is undetermined. CDR1 SGHRS and CDR2 YFSETQ come from the germline V gene. The CDR3 covers 15 residues. Deletions cut 0 bases from V and 5 bases from J, with 13 bases between. The full variable domain, rest sourced from reference TRBV5-1 and TRBJ2-3, is KAGVTQTPRYLIKTRGQQVTLSCSPISGHRSVSWYQQTPGQGLQFLFEYFSETQRNKGNFPGRFSGRQFSNSRSEMNVSTLELGDSALYLCASSLGYSLGDTQYFGPGTRLTVL.

This chain uses TRBV28 with TRBJ2-5; 10 bases align to TRBD1. V was clipped by 8 bases and J by 1 base; unmatched bases: 4. Germline values: CDR1 MDHEN, CDR2 SYDVKM. The CDR3 length is 14 residues. The CDR3 protein is CASGQGGTQETQYF. The CDR3 DNA follows: TGTGCCAGCGGACAGGGGGGTACCCAAGAGACCCAGTACTTC.

The chain couples TRBV18 to TRBJ1-1; 9 bases fit TRBD1. The CDR3 covers 16 residues. Germline assignment: CDR1 KGHSH and CDR2 LQKENI. Germline trimming cut 6 bases from V and 0 bases from J; bases unmatched to any gene: 8. CDR3 sequence: CASSAGTGTMNTEAFF. CDR3 coding DNA: TGTGCCAGCTCCGCCGGGACAGGGACTATGAACACTGAAGCTTTCTTT.

V is TRBV15 and J is TRBJ1-5; D is undetermined. The V end was cut by 0 bases, the J end by 6 bases, with 6 bases between. The CDR3 is 13 amino acids. The germline gives CDR1 LNHNV, CDR2 YYDKDF (reference sequence). The CDR3 is CATSRDGGQPQHF. The DNA for the CDR3 is TGTGCCACCAGCAGAGATGGCGGTCAGCCCCAGCATTTT.

The chain is built from TRBV19 and TRBJ1-4; D might be TRBD1 (5 bases). The CDR3 loop spans 16 amino acids. With 3 bases removed from V and 0 bases from J, the gap between germline ends came to 11 bases. Germline values: CDR1 LNHDA, CDR2 SQIVND (reference sequence). The CDR3 DNA reads TGTGCCAGTAGTATTGCGGGGGGGGCAACTAATGAAAAACTGTTTTTT. Protein: CASSIAGGATNEKLFF. The entire variable domain, with the rest obtained from reference TRBV19 and TRBJ1-4, is as follows: DGGITQSPKYLFRKEGQNVTLSCEQNLNHDAMYWYRQDPGQGLRLIYYSQIVNDFQKGDIAEGYSVSREKKESFPLTVTSAQKNPTAFYLCASSIAGGATNEKLFFGSGTQLSVL.

The chain carries TRBV5-6 and TRBJ2-7; D not certain. CDR3 length: 12 amino acids. Germline V gene data show CDR1 as SGHDT and CDR2 as YYEEEE. The V end lost 5 bases, the J end lost 0 bases, and 6 bases lay between the germline ends. The DNA of the CDR3 is TGTGCCAGCAGTGGCAGCTCCTACGAGCAGTACTTC. Its translation: CASSGSSYEQYF. Looking up the rest from reference TRBV5-6 and TRBJ2-7 gives the full variable domain: DAGVTQSPTHLIKTRGQQVTLRCSPKSGHDTVSWYQQALGQGPQFIFQYYEEEERQRGNFPDRFSGHQFPNYSSELNVNALLLGDSALYLCASSGSSYEQYFGPGTRLTVT.

The chain employs TRBV5-1 and TRBJ1-4; 9 positions match TRBD1. The junction had 6 bases not matched to a gene; V was cut back by 4 bases and J by 5 bases. The CDR3 totals 15 residues. Germline CDR1 is SGHRS and CDR2 is YFSETQ. CDR3: CASSGRQGGNEKLFF. DNA for the CDR3: TGCGCCAGCAGCGGGAGACAGGGGGGCAATGAAAAACTGTTTTTT. The full variable domain, with the rest looked up from reference TRBV5-1 and TRBJ1-4, is KAGVTQTPRYLIKTRGQQVTLSCSPISGHRSVSWYQQTPGQGLQFLFEYFSETQRNKGNFPGRFSGRQFSNSRSEMNVSTLELGDSALYLCASSGRQGGNEKLFFGSGTQLSVL.

The chain is built from TRBV19 and TRBJ2-4; a possible D gene is TRBD1 (5 bases). CDR1 is LNHDA, CDR2 SQIVND, per germline (reference sequence). V was pared by 10 bases and J by 0 bases, with 13 bases between. This CDR3 has 14 residues. The CDR3 DNA follows: TGTGCCACCGCCGACAGTCTAGCCAAAAACATTCAGTACTTC. Translation: CATADSLAKNIQYF.

This chain uses TRBV12-5 with TRBJ1-5, with no clear D. This CDR3 spans 12 amino acids. Germline-derived CDR1 and CDR2 are LGHNT and FRNRAP. Trimming removed 4 bases from V and 11 bases from J, with 12 bases in between. CDR3 protein: CASGSSGEAQHF. The CDR3 DNA reads TGTGCTAGTGGTTCGTCTGGTGAGGCCCAGCATTTT.

The DNA for the CDR3 is TGTGCCAGCATCTTGGGACAGGGGGGCGCTGAAGCTTTCTTT. This gives the protein CASILGQGGAEAFF. The V gene is TRBV6-5, the J gene TRBJ1-1; TRBD1 aligns across 11 bases. The CDR3 has 14 amino acids. Germline trimming cut 7 bases from V and 6 bases from J; bases unmatched to any gene: 7. CDR1 and CDR2 from the germline V gene are MNHEY and SVGAGI.

The V gene is TRBV11-2, the J gene TRBJ2-3; no firm D call. Germline CDR1 reads SGHAT; CDR2 reads FQNNGV. The CDR3 has 14 residues. V was trimmed by 3 bases and J by 5 bases, leaving 12 bases between them. The CDR3 is CASSLLGLRDTQYF. The CDR3 DNA reads as TGTGCCAGCAGCTTGCTCGGGTTGCGAGATACGCAGTATTTT.

The genes are TRBV6-2 or TRBV6-3 and TRBJ2-1; TRBD1 aligns across 8 bases. CDR1 is MNHEY and CDR2 is SVGEGT in the germline V gene. The CDR3 is 16 amino acids. With 5 bases clipped from V and 5 bases from J, the junction kept 11 bases outside the gene matches. The CDR3 DNA sequence: TGTGCCAGCAGTCGGGACAGGACATCGTATCACAATGAGCAGTTCTTC. Encoded protein: CASSRDRTSYHNEQFF.

The CDR3 is CASTPGKETQYF. The CDR3 nucleotides read TGTGCCAGCACTCCCGGGAAGGAGACCCAGTACTTC. V gene TRBV12-3 or TRBV12-4 combines with J gene TRBJ2-5; D is possibly TRBD2 (5 bases). Trimming pared 7 bases from V and 5 bases from J, leaving 11 bases between. This CDR3 has 12 amino acids.

CDR3 sequence reads: CASSYHVLYNEQFF. The CDR3 DNA reads TGTGCCAGCAGCTATCACGTTTTGTACAATGAGCAGTTCTTC. The V gene is TRBV27, the J gene TRBJ2-1, with D uncertain. The CDR3 is 14 amino acids. CDR1 is MNHEY, CDR2 SMNVEV, per germline (reference sequence). V gave up 6 bases and J gave up 4 bases, with 13 bases separating them.

This clone was counted a single time. The CDR3 here is CASRVMRGGLKETQYF. Written as DNA, the CDR3 is TGTGCCAGCAGGGTCATGCGGGGGGGACTTAAAGAGACCCAGTACTTC. The J gene is TRBJ2-5, the V gene TRBV5-4; the match to TRBD2 covers 9 bases. Losses at the gene ends were 5 bases for V and 3 bases for J; bases not matched to a gene: 11. Germline CDR1 SGHNT, CDR2 YYREEE (reference sequence). The CDR3 loop spans 16 amino acids.

The count of this clone is one. The J gene is TRBJ2-1, the V gene TRBV20-1; D not resolved. This CDR3 is built from 11 residues. Germline V gives CDR1 DFQATT, CDR2 SNEGSKA (reference sequence). Trimming removed 2 bases at V and 4 bases at J, with 3 bases between. CDR3 coding DNA: TGCAGTGCTAGACAGTACAATGAGCAGTTCTTC. It codes for CSARQYNEQFF.

This clone was found a few times. This rearrangement joins TRBV7-9 to TRBJ1-4, with D hard to call. Germline V gives CDR1 SEHNR, CDR2 FQNEAQ (reference sequence). V was trimmed by 2 bases and J by 7 bases, leaving 8 bases between them. This CDR3 has 13 amino acids. Here the CDR3 DNA reads TGTGCCAGCAGCTTACCGAGTATTGAAAAACTGTTTTTT. Translation: CASSLPSIEKLFF.

This chain connects TRBV5-1 to TRBJ1-2; 8 bases match TRBD1. CDR1 is SGHRS and CDR2 is YFSETQ in the germline V gene. This CDR3 contains 14 residues. Trimming cost V 0 bases and J 7 bases; bases outside gene matches: 5. This CDR3 is CASSLVQGAGGYTF. The CDR3 DNA is TGCGCCAGCAGCTTGGTCCAGGGGGCAGGTGGCTACACCTTC.

The CDR3 DNA reads TGTGCCAGCAGTACGGAGGGGATGAACACTGAAGCTTTCTTT. Translating it yields CASSTEGMNTEAFF. The V and J genes are TRBV6-5 and TRBJ1-1; D may be TRBD1 (5 bases). Germline CDR1 MNHEY, CDR2 SVGAGI. This CDR3 spans 14 amino acids. Trimming shortened V by 5 bases and J by 0 bases, and 10 bases separated the two germline ends.

The chain employs TRBV6-5 and TRBJ1-3, with a tentative D call TRBD1 (6 bases). CDR1 is MNHEY and CDR2 is SVGAGI in the germline V gene. The V gene lost 9 bases and the J gene lost 2 bases, with 11 bases spanning the gap. This CDR3 is 13 amino acids long. Written as DNA, the CDR3 is TGTGCCAGTCGCAGGGGCGCTGGAAACACCATATATTTT. It codes for CASRRGAGNTIYF.

This chain uses TRBV10-3 with TRBJ1-5; 10 bases are shared with TRBD1. CDR3 length: 14 residues. Germline CDR1 ENHRY, CDR2 SYGVKD. V dropped 6 bases and J dropped 5; count of bases not matched to a gene: 4. The CDR3 reads CAISPGTGDQPQHF. CDR3 bases: TGTGCCATCAGCCCCGGGACAGGGGATCAGCCCCAGCATTTT.

This chain's CDR3 is CASTAGAGSGYTF. The CDR3 DNA reads as TGTGCCAGCACCGCAGGGGCGGGTAGCGGCTACACCTTC. The chain is built from TRBV6-5 and TRBJ1-2; D may be TRBD1 (6 bases). This CDR3 has 13 amino acids. CDR1 and CDR2 from the germline V gene are MNHEY and SVGAGI. Trimming cost V 7 bases and J 8 bases, with 17 bases left between them.

This clone was observed a handful of times. The chain links TRBV5-4 to TRBJ2-5; the D is unclear. The CDR3 covers 15 residues. Trimming removed 5 bases from V and 2 bases from J, with 16 bases in between. Per the germline V gene, CDR1 is SGHNT and CDR2 is YYREEE (reference sequence). CDR3 protein: CASSGDGAKQETQYF. The CDR3, as DNA: TGTGCCAGCAGTGGCGACGGAGCCAAACAAGAGACCCAGTACTTC.